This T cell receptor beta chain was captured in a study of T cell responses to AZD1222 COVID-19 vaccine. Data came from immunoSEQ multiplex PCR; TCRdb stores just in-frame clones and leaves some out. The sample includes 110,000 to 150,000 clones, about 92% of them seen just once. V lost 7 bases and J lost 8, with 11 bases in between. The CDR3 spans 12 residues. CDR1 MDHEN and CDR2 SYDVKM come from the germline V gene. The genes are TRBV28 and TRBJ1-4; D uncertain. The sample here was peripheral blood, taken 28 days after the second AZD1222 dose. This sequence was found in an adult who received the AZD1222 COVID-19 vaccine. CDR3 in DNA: TGTGCCAGCACCGATACGGCCGAAAAACTGTTTTTT. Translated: CASTDTAEKLFF.